The T cell receptor (beta chain) under discussion was sequenced for a study of early T cells in non-severe SARS-CoV-2 infection. Study-wide points: Matches to VDJdb favored anti-spike CD8 responses and missed private and CD4 specificities.

A word on this clonotype: Its cognate antigen is unknown.

Researchers attached unique molecular identifiers to individual cDNA molecules. TCRdb reprocessed the 5' RACE reads with MiXCR, giving one entry per CDR3 protein. The sample lists tens of thousands of distinct CDR3 sequences; under 7.5% were seen once. The CDR3 sequence is 14 residues long. Trimming removed 6 bases at V and 5 bases at J, with 14 bases between. The germline gives CDR1 MNHEY, CDR2 SVGAGI. The source was whole blood, collected at baseline. This clonotype was sampled from an adult who was a healthcare worker with PCR-confirmed SARS-CoV-2 infection or an uninfected control (not recorded which). The chain combines TRBV6-5 with TRBJ2-1; a weak D match, TRBD2 (6 bases). The CDR3 DNA is TGTGCCAGCAGCACGCTAGCGAGGGACAATGAGCAGTTCTTC. Translation gives CASSTLARDNEQFF.